This is a list of T cell receptor beta chains from one sample in a study of blood T cell repertoires in COVID-19. Data came from immunoSEQ multiplex PCR; TCRdb stores just in-frame clones and leaves some out. This table holds some 350,000 clones, more than 85% found once. Material for sequencing was peripheral blood. Every receptor here comes from a human donor in a cohort sampled during active COVID-19. CDR3s include the opening cysteine and the closing phenylalanine or tryptophan. A D gene is named only where the DNA matches it firmly. A row's size may be missing; if present it is once, few, many or a size class.

TRBJ2-1 . TRBV3-1/TRBV3-2 . CASSKRAESSYNEQFF TGTGCCAGCAGTAAAAGAGCGGAGAGCTCCTACAATGAGCAGTTCTTC
TRBJ2-1 TRBD2 TRBV28 . CASSLTGLADYNEQFF TGTGCCAGCAGCCTAACCGGACTAGCGGATTACAATGAGCAGTTCTTC
TRBJ1-2 . TRBV20-1 . CSARELYGYTF TGCAGTGCTAGAGAACTTTATGGCTACACCTTC
TRBJ1-1 TRBD1 TRBV7-3 once CASSRDRSSKEAFF TGTGCCAGCAGCCGGGACAGGTCCTCTAAAGAAGCTTTCTTT
TRBJ1-1 TRBD1 TRBV7-6 . CASSYPGQKVFF TGTGCCAGCAGTTATCCGGGACAGAAGGTTTTCTTT
TRBJ2-5 TRBD1 TRBV4-2 . CASSPTTGGQETQYF TGTGCCAGCAGCCCGACGACAGGGGGCCAAGAGACCCAGTACTTC
TRBJ2-7 . TRBV7-2 . CASSLRLAYEQYF TGTGCCAGCAGCTTACGTCTAGCTTACGAGCAGTACTTC
TRBJ2-5 TRBD2 TRBV7-3 once CASSPGLAGGRGVETQYF TGTGCCAGCAGCCCCGGACTAGCGGGAGGGCGAGGGGTCGAGACCCAGTACTTC
TRBJ1-1 . TRBV28 . CASHVRQANTEAFF TGTGCCAGCCATGTTCGGCAGGCCAACACTGAAGCTTTCTTT
TRBJ1-2 . TRBV3-1/TRBV3-2 . CASSQGQYGYTF TGTGCCAGCAGCCAAGGACAGTATGGCTACACCTTC
TRBJ2-2 TRBD2 TRBV9 . CASSSRLAGGGGELFF TGTGCCAGCAGCTCCAGACTAGCGGGAGGTGGCGGGGAGCTGTTTTTT
TRBJ1-2 . TRBV18 . CASSLGAGANYGYTF TGTGCCAGCTCCCTTGGGGCAGGCGCAAACTATGGCTACACCTTC
TRBJ2-5 . TRBV3-1/TRBV3-2 once CASSSQYQETQYF TGTGCCAGCAGCTCCCAGTACCAAGAGACCCAGTACTTC
TRBJ1-6 TRBD1 TRBV5-4 . CASSGRQGAGNSPLHF TGTGCCAGCAGCGGAAGACAGGGGGCCGGTAATTCACCCCTCCACTTT
TRBJ2-3 TRBD2 TRBV7-3 . CASSLTAGGLTDTQYF TGTGCCAGCAGCTTAACAGCGGGAGGCCTCACAGATACGCAGTATTTT
TRBJ2-6 . TRBV5-1 . CASSLVGLSGANVLTF TGCGCCAGCAGCTTGGTTGGGCTCTCTGGGGCCAACGTCCTGACTTTC
TRBJ2-1 . TRBV11-2 . CASSLAPAGEQFF TGTGCCAGCAGCCTAGCCCCGGCGGGGGAGCAGTTCTTC
TRBJ1-5 TRBD1 TRBV30 once CAWRTGFGPQHF TGTGCCTGGCGGACAGGGTTCGGGCCCCAGCATTTT
TRBJ2-7 . TRBV21-1 . CASSHIAGGRCLEQYF TGTGCCAGCAGCCACATAGCGGGAGGGCGGTGCCTCGAGCAGTACTTC
TRBJ1-2 . TRBV11-2 . CASSSIGLDYGYTF TGTGCCAGCAGCTCGATTGGGCTGGACTATGGCTACACCTTC
TRBJ1-2 . TRBV5-1 . CASSLGGNYGYTF TGCGCCAGCAGCTTGGGAGGGAACTATGGCTACACCTTC
TRBJ2-5 . TRBV19 . CASSMGPEETQYF TGTGCCAGTAGTATGGGCCCTGAAGAGACCCAGTACTTC
TRBJ2-2 . TRBV19 . CASSIFTPGLVSTGELFF TGTGCCAGTAGTATATTTACCCCGGGACTCGTATCTACCGGGGAGCTGTTTTTT
TRBJ2-3 TRBD2 TRBV4-2 . CASSQDRGGRLDTQYF TGTGCCAGCAGCCAAGATCGGGGGGGCCGGTTAGATACGCAGTATTTT
TRBJ2-2 . TRBV24-1 . CATSDFGEATGELFF TGTGCCACCAGTGATTTTGGGGAGGCAACCGGGGAGCTGTTTTTT
TRBJ2-5 TRBD1 TRBV2 . CASNYGQGGQTQYF TGTGCCAGCAACTACGGACAGGGGGGTCAGACCCAGTACTTC
TRBJ2-1 . TRBV9 few CASSVGTGRGHNEQFF TGTGCCAGCAGCGTAGGGACTGGGCGGGGACACAATGAGCAGTTCTTC
TRBJ1-6 TRBD1 TRBV6-5 . CASSYSDRVNSPLHF TGTGCCAGCAGTTACTCGGACAGGGTTAATTCACCCCTCCACTTT
TRBJ2-7 . TRBV9 once CASSVGGRAYEQYF TGTGCCAGCAGCGTGGGGGGAAGGGCATACGAGCAGTACTTC
TRBJ1-2 . TRBV21-1 . CGTGGGCYTF TGTGGGACAGGGGGCGGCTGTTATACCTTC
TRBJ1-2 . TRBV30 . CAWSVYREGYTF TGTGCCTGGAGTGTATACAGGGAAGGCTACACCTTC
TRBJ2-7 . TRBV11-2 . CASSGLLGPYEQYF TGTGCCAGCAGCGGCCTCCTGGGGCCCTACGAGCAGTACTTC
TRBJ2-1 TRBD2 TRBV11-2 . CASSILGPRTSGNNEQFF TGTGCCAGCAGCATCTTAGGGCCCCGGACTAGCGGGAACAATGAGCAGTTCTTC
TRBJ2-2 TRBD1 TRBV2 . CASSEFAIGTAVGELFF TGTGCCAGCAGTGAATTTGCTATTGGGACAGCCGTAGGGGAGCTGTTTTTT
TRBJ2-1 . TRBV25-1 . CASSEDQREQFF TGTGCCAGCAGTGAAGACCAGCGGGAGCAGTTCTTC